This T cell receptor beta chain is from a study of T-cell memory formation after mild COVID-19 (dated by TCRdb to the early 2020s). Background on the whole study: TCR sequence clusters from the two donors were found to be largely donor specific. In two donors, T-cell clones that expanded and contracted after mild COVID-19 were tracked by sequencing TCRalpha and TCRbeta repertoires over time. Two young, previously healthy adult volunteers made up the cohort, one male and one female.

What the authors observed across the whole study: The second-wave clones that peaked on day 37 were not confirmed to be SARS-CoV-2 specific. Only a couple of mild cases were covered in the study, and larger cohorts including severe cases with pre-infection samples were considered necessary. Contracting CD4+ clones appeared mostly in the CM and EM memory subsets, whereas CD8+ clones were enriched in EMRA. Some responding clones were detected in pre-infection memory, suggesting pre-existing cross-reactive memory T cells joined the SARS-CoV-2 response. From day 15 to 85, contracting clones showed balanced CD4/CD8 phenotypes, whereas a second wave of clones that expanded from day 15 to 37 leaned towards CD4+.

Comments on this clonotype: No cognate antigen has been identified for it. The record has no base qualities; no much larger clone is one base away.

Ficoll-Paque density gradient centrifugation was the method used to isolate PBMCs. Reads for this sample came from an Illumina NovaSeq 6000. TCRalpha and TCRbeta cDNA libraries were constructed by 5'RACE with constant-segment primers, with sample barcodes and unique molecular identifiers being introduced. Trizol reagent was used to extract RNA from every sample. Library amplification was performed in two PCR steps, and a second sample barcode and Illumina TruSeq adapters were introduced in the second step. Sequencing of the libraries was done on an Illumina NovaSeq, producing 2 x 150 bp paired-end reads. In the authors' own workflow: With migec v1.2.7, reads were demultiplexed and then collapsed into UMI-guided consensus sequences. Using mixcr v2.1.11, UMI consensuses were aligned to TRA and TRB V and J templates and then assembled into clonotypes. Clonotypes were classified as expanded or contracted when called significant by both edgeR and NoisET, with noise models trained on biological replicates. edgeR calls used a false discovery rate-adjusted p below 0.01 and a log2 fold-change threshold of 1. As an exploratory analysis of dynamics, max-normalized trajectories of the 1000 most abundant clonotypes were examined with PCA combined with hierarchical clustering. Separately sequenced CD4+ and CD8+ repertoires were used to assign a CD4 or CD8 phenotype to each responding clone. Through fastp at Q25 and MiXCR, TCRdb rebuilt clones from the public reads, retaining in-frame beta chains. For every CDR3 protein sequence, its rows merge into one entry that carries the most common genes and DNA. Clone size and V and J calls follow TCRdb, not the original study. Present in this sample are about 140,000 distinct CDR3 sequences, roughly 21% of which were seen just once. Jointly, the top ten make up approximately 2.4% of the sample.

At the junction V is shortened by 3 bases and J by 0 bases, with 9 bases in between. Its CDR3 holds 15 amino acids, cysteine through phenylalanine. The retained sequence is limited to the CDR3, 45 bases, with the frame set at the first base. The origin of this receptor is an adult woman who had mild COVID-19 (a few samples of this study predate the infection). The sample titles of this study are shuffled in the database, so cell type and time point are left out; the donor was told from shared clones. The rearranged segments are TRBV12-3 or TRBV12-4 and TRBJ1-3; the D region possibly corresponds to TRBD1 (5 bases align). The sample comprised PBMCs or a T cell subset sorted from them (not recorded which). The nucleotide sequence is given as TGTGCCAGCAGTTTCTACGGGGGCTCTGGAAACACCATATATTTT. It encodes CASSFYGGSGNTIYF.